This TCR beta chain emerged from a study of shared clonotypes between healthy human individuals. General study findings and limits: Larger estimated richness was generally seen in naive subsets than in memory subsets. An effect of sequencing depth on clonotype sharing among donors was expected. Limited genetic and exposure-history diversity came from having few donors.

Measured with immunoSEQ multiplex PCR; TCRdb has only the in-frame clones, and not every one. Among 2 million to 3 million clones listed, about 92% were seen once. Germline CDR1 KGHSH, CDR2 LQKENI. The CDR3 runs to 13 residues. The V end lost 3 bases, the J end lost 0 bases, and 6 bases lay between the germline ends. Comment on this clone: Its antigen remains unknown. Other DNA sequences within the sample encode an identical CDR3.

The origin of this receptor is a man between 18 and 29 years old in good health. The sequencing input was naive CD4+ T cells sorted from blood. Subset defined: CD45RA+ positively selected. The chain employs TRBV18 and TRBJ2-7; D unclear. The CDR3 bases are TGTGCCAGCTCACCGGTGAGCTCCTACGAGCAGTACTTC. It specifies CASSPVSSYEQYF.